This TCR beta chain was retrieved from a study of blood T cell repertoires in COVID-19. Study as a whole: The United States, Italy and Spain were the sources of the acute and convalescent COVID-19 samples. T cells, B-cell-depleted T cells, or PBMCs supplied cDNA or gDNA.

Original handling: Researchers report that nucleated cell counts were estimated from reference gene primer amplification. Generated by immunoSEQ multiplex PCR, the TCRdb table keeps only in-frame clones and is missing some. D and trimming come from the DNA, and the V and J calls and clone size come from that table. The table lists approximately 98,000 clones, about 86% of them singletons. This clone was detected a few times. The CDR3 is made up of 14 amino acids. J lost 6 bases, V lost 2 bases, and 2 bases had no gene match. Germline lookup yields CDR1 MNHEY and CDR2 SVGEGT. The source is a man aged 60 to 75 with acute or convalescent COVID-19. The sample taken for sequencing was peripheral blood. The rearrangement uses TRBV6-2 or TRBV6-3 and TRBJ2-7; 12 nucleotides match TRBD1. The CDR3: CASSYGTGGSEQYV. CDR3 sequence (DNA): TGTGCCAGCAGTTACGGGACAGGGGGCTCCGAGCAGTACGTC.